One and the same sample provided the 7 T cell receptor beta chains below, sequenced in a study of shared clonotypes between healthy human individuals. The data were produced by immunoSEQ multiplex PCR, yet TCRdb's version contains in-frame clones alone and is incomplete. The sample carries roughly 490,000 clones, 79% recorded once. The specimen was PBMCs. Source of these receptors: a woman in her forties in good health. Some clones in this sample may be carry-over from other donors' samples.

The chain couples TRBV19 to TRBJ1-1, with TRBD1 matching over 8 bases. The CDR3 has 16 amino acids. V trimming: 7 bases; J trimming: 3 bases; junction bases outside the gene matches: 13. Germline CDR1 LNHDA, CDR2 SQIVND (reference sequence). CDR3 residues: CASTSGRGQGDTEAFF. In nucleotides, the CDR3 is TGTGCCAGTACCTCGGGAAGAGGACAGGGAGACACTGAAGCTTTCTTT.

The rearrangement uses TRBV7-9 and TRBJ2-2; D is perhaps TRBD2 (5 bases). The CDR3 sequence is 16 residues long. V gave up 5 bases and J gave up 6 bases, with 19 bases separating them. Germline CDR1 SEHNR, CDR2 FQNEAQ (reference sequence). CDR3 nucleotide sequence: TGTGCCAGCAGCCCGAGGGCCACCGTTCGTCCCGGGGAGCTGTTTTTT. Its protein is CASSPRATVRPGELFF.

This chain links TRBV5-4 with TRBJ2-1; 12 nucleotides line up with TRBD2. Germline lookup yields CDR1 SGHNT and CDR2 YYREEE (reference sequence). This CDR3 is built from 15 residues. V lost 4 bases and J lost 1; bases outside the gene matches: 0. CDR3 protein: CASSGLAGSYNEQFF. The CDR3 nucleotides read TGTGCCAGCAGCGGACTAGCGGGATCCTACAATGAGCAGTTCTTC. Variable domain in full (rest from reference TRBV5-4 and TRBJ2-1): ETGVTQSPTHLIKTRGQQVTLRCSSQSGHNTVSWYQQALGQGPQFIFQYYREEENGRGNFPPRFSGLQFPNYSSELNVNALELDDSALYLCASSGLAGSYNEQFFGPGTRLTVL.

This chain uses TRBV29-1 with TRBJ2-3, with 14 bases identical to TRBD2. Germline V gene data show CDR1 as SQVTM and CDR2 as ANQGSEA. CDR3 length: 14 residues. The trim removed 6 bases at V and 12 bases at J, leaving 11 bases unmatched. CDR3 nucleotides: TGCAGCGTGTACCCGGGACTAGCGGGAGCGATACAGTATTTT. The encoded protein is CSVYPGLAGAIQYF.

This clone appeared many times. The rearrangement uses TRBV7-2 and TRBJ1-2; the D is unclear. CDR1 is SGHTA, CDR2 FQGNSA, per germline. The V end was cut by 2 bases, the J end by 5 bases, with 15 bases between. The CDR3 contains 15 residues. In nucleotides, the CDR3 is TGTGCCAGCAGCTTAAGTCTGTCTCACTATTATGGCTACACCTTC. It codes for CASSLSLSHYYGYTF.

This sequence joins TRBV5-1 and TRBJ2-7; D may be TRBD2 (5 bases). Germline CDR1 reads SGHRS; CDR2 reads YFSETQ. The V end was cut by 0 bases, the J end by 6 bases, with 16 bases between. The CDR3 totals 15 residues. The CDR3 protein is CASSLAPGLGGEQYF. CDR3 in DNA: TGCGCCAGCAGCTTGGCCCCCGGACTTGGCGGCGAGCAGTACTTC.

CDR3 protein: CASSPGLAGAYEQYF. CDR3 DNA sequence: TGTGCCAGCAGCCCAGGACTAGCGGGAGCCTACGAGCAGTACTTC. The chain couples TRBV4-2 to TRBJ2-7, with 13 bases fitting TRBD2. The CDR3 sequence is 15 residues long. The ends lost 4 bases at V and 2 bases at J; junction bases unmatched: 2. The germline gives CDR1 LGHNA, CDR2 YNFKEQ.